The clone carrying this T cell receptor (beta chain) was seen only a few times. Sample-barcoded 5' priming and a J-beta primer mix drove a second PCR of 7 to 11 cycles. TCRdb analysed the 5' RACE reads with MiXCR anew, one entry per CDR3 protein. Seen here are 1.5 million to 2 million distinct CDR3 sequences, roughly two fifths observed once, and the top ten hold approximately 22%. Trimming left V 2 bases short and J 0 bases short, with 13 bases between. Germline loops: CDR1 MGHRA, CDR2 YSYEKL. The CDR3 spans 16 residues. This sample was included in a study of blood T cells in healthy people across ages. Each donor gave roughly 9.1 milliliters of peripheral blood.

The sequence was obtained from a human donor in good health. The source material was blood. This chain uses TRBV4-1 with TRBJ1-1; D remains ambiguous. The CDR3 is CASSQLAFRMNTEAFF. The CDR3 DNA sequence: TGCGCCAGCAGCCAATTGGCATTTCGGATGAACACTGAAGCTTTCTTT.